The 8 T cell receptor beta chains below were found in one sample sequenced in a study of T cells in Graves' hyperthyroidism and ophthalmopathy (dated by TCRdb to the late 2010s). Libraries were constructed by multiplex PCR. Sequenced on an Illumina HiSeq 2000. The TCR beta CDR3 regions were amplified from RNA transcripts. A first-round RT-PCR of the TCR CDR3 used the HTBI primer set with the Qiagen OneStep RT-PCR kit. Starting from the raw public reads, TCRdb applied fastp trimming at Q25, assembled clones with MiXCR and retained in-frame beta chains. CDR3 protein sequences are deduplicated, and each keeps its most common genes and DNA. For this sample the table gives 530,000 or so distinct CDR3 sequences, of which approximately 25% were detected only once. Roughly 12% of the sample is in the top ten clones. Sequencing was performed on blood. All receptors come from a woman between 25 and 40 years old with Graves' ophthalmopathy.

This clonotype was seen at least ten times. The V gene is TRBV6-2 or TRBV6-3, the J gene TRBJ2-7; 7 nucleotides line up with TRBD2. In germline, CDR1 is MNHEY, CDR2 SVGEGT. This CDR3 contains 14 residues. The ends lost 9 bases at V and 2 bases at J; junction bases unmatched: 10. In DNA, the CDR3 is TGTGCCAGTCGCTTCGGGGGGAATACCTACGAGCAGTACTTC. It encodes CASRFGGNTYEQYF.

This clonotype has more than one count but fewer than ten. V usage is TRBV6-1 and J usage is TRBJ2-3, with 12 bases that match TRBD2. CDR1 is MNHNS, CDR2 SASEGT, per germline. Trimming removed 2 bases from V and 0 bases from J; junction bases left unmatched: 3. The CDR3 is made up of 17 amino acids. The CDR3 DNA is TGTGCCAGCAGTGAACTAGCGGGGGGGCCAAGCACAGATACGCAGTATTTT. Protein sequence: CASSELAGGPSTDTQYF.

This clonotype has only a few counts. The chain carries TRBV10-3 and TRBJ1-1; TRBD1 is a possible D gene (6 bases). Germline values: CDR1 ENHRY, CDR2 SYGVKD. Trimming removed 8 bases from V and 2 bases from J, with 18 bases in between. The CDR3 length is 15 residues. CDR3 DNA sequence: TGTGCCATCCGGGGTCCTCTACAGGGAAACACTGAAGCTTTCTTT. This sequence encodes CAIRGPLQGNTEAFF.

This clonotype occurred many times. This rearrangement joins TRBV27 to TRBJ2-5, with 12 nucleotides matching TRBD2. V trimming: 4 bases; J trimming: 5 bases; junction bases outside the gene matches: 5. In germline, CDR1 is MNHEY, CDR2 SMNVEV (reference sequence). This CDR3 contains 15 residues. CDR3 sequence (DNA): TGTGCCAGCAGTTACCTAGCGGGGGGGCCTGAGACCCAGTACTTC. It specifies CASSYLAGGPETQYF.

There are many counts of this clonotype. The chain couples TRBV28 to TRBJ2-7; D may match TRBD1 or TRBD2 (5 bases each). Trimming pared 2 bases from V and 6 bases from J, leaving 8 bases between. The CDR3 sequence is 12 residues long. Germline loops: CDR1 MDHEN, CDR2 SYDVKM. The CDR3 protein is CASSLMGVEQYF. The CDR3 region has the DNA TGTGCCAGCAGTTTAATGGGGGTCGAGCAGTACTTC.

The CDR3 DNA sequence: TGTGCCAGCAGCCCGGACAGCCAATATGGCTACACCTTC. It is translated as CASSPDSQYGYTF. The gene calls are TRBV12-3 or TRBV12-4 and TRBJ1-2; TRBD1 might be the D (6 bases). Trimming stripped 6 bases from V and 5 bases from J, with 13 bases between. This CDR3 is built from 13 residues.

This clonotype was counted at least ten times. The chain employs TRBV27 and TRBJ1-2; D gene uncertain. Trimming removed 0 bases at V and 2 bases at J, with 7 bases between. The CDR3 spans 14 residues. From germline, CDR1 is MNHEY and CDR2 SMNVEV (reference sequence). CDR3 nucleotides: TGTGCCAGCAGTTTATCTTGGGAGAACTATGGCTACACCTTC. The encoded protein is CASSLSWENYGYTF.

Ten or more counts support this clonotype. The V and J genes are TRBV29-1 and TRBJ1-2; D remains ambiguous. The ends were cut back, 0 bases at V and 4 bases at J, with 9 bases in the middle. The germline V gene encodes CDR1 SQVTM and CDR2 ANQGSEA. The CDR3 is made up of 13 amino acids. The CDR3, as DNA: TGCAGCGTTGAAGACAACTCCGGCTATGGCTACACCTTC. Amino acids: CSVEDNSGYGYTF.